The next 15 T cell receptor beta chains were all read from a single sample in a study of regulatory T cells in long-lasting Graves disease. The time point was: newly diagnosed GD, antithyroid drugs for less than 3 months. The TCR library used RNA extracted from PBMCs. CDR3 regions were amplified by Arm-PCR using iRepertoire HTBI primers to build TCR beta libraries. TCRdb fed the multiplex PCR reads into MiXCR, producing one record per CDR3 protein. The table has 520,000 or so distinct CDR3 sequences, approximately 12% seen once. This same sample was also part of a study on T cells in Graves' hyperthyroidism and ophthalmopathy.

Here the sequenced sample was peripheral blood mononuclear cells (PBMCs), taken at new diagnosis, from a patient treated with antithyroid drugs. Receptors originate from a woman aged 25-40 years with Graves disease.

This sequence joins TRBV11-3 and TRBJ2-5, with 7 bases fitting TRBD1. The CDR3 sequence is 14 residues long. Per the germline V gene, CDR1 is SGHNT and CDR2 is YENEEA. The trim removed 2 bases at V and 0 bases at J, leaving 0 bases unmatched. CDR3 loop: CASSLQGDQETQYF. For the CDR3, the DNA is TGTGCCAGCAGCTTACAGGGGGACCAAGAGACCCAGTACTTC.

This clonotype appeared a few times. The genes are TRBV28 and TRBJ2-5; 10 bases are shared with TRBD2. The V gene end was trimmed by 7 bases and the J gene end by 3 bases; junction bases not matched to a gene: 17. The CDR3 has 18 residues. Germline V gene sequence: CDR1 MDHEN, CDR2 SYDVKM. Here the CDR3 reads CASTHGLAEGLPKETQYF. The CDR3 coding sequence is TGTGCCAGCACCCATGGACTAGCGGAAGGCCTCCCGAAAGAGACCCAGTACTTC.

The sample holds many counts of this clonotype. The chain has TRBV6-5 and TRBJ1-2, with TRBD1 as a possible D gene (5 bases). Germline CDR1 and CDR2: MNHEY and SVGAGI. V lost 2 bases, J lost 1 base, and 11 bases lay in between. CDR3 length: 15 residues. This CDR3 is CASSYEAQGNYGYTF. The CDR3 nucleotides are TGTGCCAGCAGTTACGAAGCCCAGGGTAACTATGGCTACACCTTC.

The gene calls are TRBV19 and TRBJ1-2; a weak D match, TRBD1 (5 bases). CDR3 length equals 13 residues. Germline CDR1 reads LNHDA; CDR2 reads SQIVND (reference sequence). The germline V and J ends were trimmed by 1 base and 3 bases, with 6 bases remaining between them. CDR3 nucleotides: TGTGCCAGTAGTATAGGGGGACACTATGGCTACACCTTC. It translates to CASSIGGHYGYTF.

Many counts were recorded for this clonotype. The chain recombines TRBV13 with TRBJ2-7; 9 positions match TRBD2. The V and J ends lost 4 bases and 6 bases, in that order; junction bases with no gene match: 4. The CDR3 is made up of 13 amino acids. Germline-derived CDR1 and CDR2 are PRHDT and FYEKMQ (reference sequence). The CDR3 DNA reads as TGTGCCAGCAGCTCGGGCGGGAGGGCCGAGCAGTACTTC. Its protein is CASSSGGRAEQYF.

This clonotype was recorded many times. The CDR3 bases are TGCAGCGTTCTCATCCGGGGGATCATCTACGAGCAGTACTTC. Protein product: CSVLIRGIIYEQYF. The chain uses TRBV29-1 and TRBJ2-7, with a possible D match to TRBD2 (6 bases). This CDR3 region has 14 residues. Germline V gene sequence: CDR1 SQVTM, CDR2 ANQGSEA. The V and J ends lost 5 bases and 3 bases respectively, with 17 bases between them.

The rearrangement uses TRBV27 and TRBJ2-5; D call uncertain. The CDR3 is 13 residues long. Trimming took off 1 base at V and 2 bases at J, with 5 bases between the two ends. Germline CDR1 MNHEY, CDR2 SMNVEV (reference sequence). CDR3 nucleotides: TGTGCCAGCAGTTTATTCTATCAAGAGACCCAGTACTTC. Its protein product is CASSLFYQETQYF.

This clonotype was picked up many times. The chain combines TRBV20-1 with TRBJ2-5; TRBD1 is a possible D gene (6 bases). The CDR3 runs to 13 residues. CDR1 DFQATT and CDR2 SNEGSKA come from the germline V gene (reference sequence). Trimming left V 4 bases short and J 0 bases short, with 9 bases between. Written as DNA, the CDR3 is TGCAGTGCTAAGAGGACAGACCAAGAGACCCAGTACTTC. Its translation: CSAKRTDQETQYF.

This clonotype was counted ten times or more. The chain employs TRBV7-9 and TRBJ2-7; 9 bases are shared with TRBD2. Germline values: CDR1 SEHNR, CDR2 FQNEAQ (reference sequence). With V trimmed by 10 bases and J by 2 bases, 3 bases remained unmatched. There are 12 residues in the CDR3. The CDR3 region is CATTSGAYEQYF. The CDR3 coding sequence is TGTGCCACGACTAGCGGAGCCTACGAGCAGTACTTC.

In its sample, this clonotype was seen many times. CDR3 region: CASSEATGTGSETQYF. In DNA form, the CDR3 reads TGTGCCAGCAGTGAAGCGACCGGGACAGGGTCAGAGACCCAGTACTTC. The chain joins TRBV6-1 to TRBJ2-5, with 9 bases that match TRBD1. The CDR3 runs to 16 residues. V was clipped by 0 bases and J by 4 bases; unmatched bases: 6. The V gene's germline CDR1 is MNHNS and CDR2 SASEGT.

Ten or more counts support this clonotype. This sequence joins TRBV3-1 and TRBJ2-1; TRBD1 agrees at 10 bases. V was pared by 5 bases and J by 4 bases, with 5 bases of the junction left unmatched. The CDR3 consists of 15 residues. The germline V gene has CDR1 LGHDT and CDR2 YNNKEL (reference sequence). The CDR3 nucleotides are TGTGCCAGCAGCTGGGACAGGGGAAAGTACAATGAGCAGTTCTTC. It is translated as CASSWDRGKYNEQFF.

This sequence joins TRBV15 and TRBJ2-6, with 9 bases fitting TRBD1. Germline loops: CDR1 LNHNV, CDR2 YYDKDF (reference sequence). Trimming cost V 3 bases and J 2 bases; bases outside gene matches: 5. This CDR3 is 17 amino acids long. This chain's CDR3 is CATSRDRGVTGANVLTF. CDR3 DNA sequence: TGTGCCACCAGCAGGGACAGGGGTGTGACTGGGGCCAACGTCCTGACTTTC.

In its sample, this clonotype was seen many times. The chain has TRBV19 and TRBJ2-2; no definite D call. The CDR3 sequence is 16 residues long. The germline V gene encodes CDR1 LNHDA and CDR2 SQIVND (reference sequence). Trimming took 3 bases from V and 0 from J, leaving 11 bases between them. In DNA, the CDR3 is TGTGCCAGTAGTATCTGGTGGAGCGCGAACACCGGGGAGCTGTTTTTT. Its protein is CASSIWWSANTGELFF. Full variable domain (outside the CDR3, taken from reference TRBV19 and TRBJ2-2): DGGITQSPKYLFRKEGQNVTLSCEQNLNHDAMYWYRQDPGQGLRLIYYSQIVNDFQKGDIAEGYSVSREKKESFPLTVTSAQKNPTAFYLCASSIWWSANTGELFFGEGSRLTVL.

The rearrangement links TRBV2 to TRBJ2-5; weak D call: TRBD2 (6 bases). The CDR3 is 16 amino acids. The germline V gene has CDR1 SNHLY and CDR2 FYNNEI. Trimming removed 6 bases from V and 4 bases from J, with 21 bases in between. CDR3 sequence: CASSPPGVRQAETQYF. The CDR3 bases are TGTGCCAGCAGCCCACCGGGGGTTCGGCAGGCAGAGACCCAGTACTTC.

This clonotype came up many times. The V gene is TRBV7-2, the J gene TRBJ2-2; 7 bases fit TRBD1. Germline V lookup: CDR1 SGHTA, CDR2 FQGNSA. The J segment lost 5 bases and the V segment lost 2 bases, leaving 8 bases of the junction unmatched. CDR3 length equals 16 residues. The CDR3 loop is CASSLRGQIATGELFF. DNA of the CDR3: TGTGCCAGCAGCTTAAGGGGGCAGATTGCTACCGGGGAGCTGTTTTTT.